One and the same sample provided the 13 T cell receptor beta chains below, sequenced in a study of blood T cell repertoires in COVID-19. The data were produced by immunoSEQ multiplex PCR, yet TCRdb's version contains in-frame clones alone and is incomplete. The data contain some 240,000 clones, roughly 79% of them singletons. The sample consisted of peripheral blood. The source is a woman older than 75 with COVID-19, enrolled during active disease.

The chain carries TRBV18 and TRBJ1-5, with a tentative D call TRBD1 (6 bases). Trimming took off 5 bases at V and 8 bases at J, with 13 bases between the two ends. Germline V gives CDR1 KGHSH, CDR2 LQKENI. The CDR3 is made up of 13 amino acids. DNA for the CDR3: TGTGCCAGCTCATCCGACAGGTCTAAGCCCCAGCATTTT. It codes for CASSSDRSKPQHF.

The chain joins TRBV10-1 to TRBJ2-1; D is possibly TRBD1 (5 bases). Germline V gene data show CDR1 as WNHNN and CDR2 as SYGVQD (reference sequence). Trimming left V 2 bases short and J 8 bases short, with 16 bases between. The CDR3 has 15 amino acids. The CDR3 protein is CASSEGQGRFDEQFF. CDR3 DNA: TGCGCCAGCAGTGAGGGTCAGGGAAGGTTCGATGAGCAGTTCTTC.

A single count supports this clone. CDR3 in amino acids: CASSQDGRSTEAFF. CDR3 DNA sequence: TGTGCCAGCAGCCAAGATGGGAGGTCCACTGAAGCTTTCTTT. The chain couples TRBV3-1 (or the pseudogene TRBV3-2) to TRBJ1-1; unclear D gene. V lost 0 bases and J lost 4, with 9 bases in between. The CDR3 runs 14 residues. Germline-derived CDR1 and CDR2 are LGHDT and YNNKEL (reference sequence).

This chain connects TRBV7-2 to TRBJ2-1, with D perhaps matching TRBD1 (6 bases). This CDR3 comprises 17 residues. Between the trimmed V and J ends, which lost 4 bases and 2 bases, there was a span of 18 bases. Germline V gene sequence: CDR1 SGHTA, CDR2 FQGNSA. The CDR3, as DNA: TGTGCCAGCAGCTCTAGAGGGGGACGCTCTACCTACAATGAGCAGTTCTTC. Translated: CASSSRGGRSTYNEQFF.

The rearrangement links TRBV18 to TRBJ2-1, with TRBD2 matching 11 bases. With V trimmed by 6 bases and J by 8 bases, 9 bases remained unmatched. There are 15 residues in the CDR3. Germline-derived CDR1 and CDR2 are KGHSH and LQKENI. The CDR3 DNA follows: TGTGCCAGCTCGCCGACTAGCGGGAAGCTAGATGAGCAGTTCTTC. This gives the protein CASSPTSGKLDEQFF.

The rearrangement uses TRBV2 and TRBJ2-2; TRBD2 might be the D (5 bases). Germline V gene sequence: CDR1 SNHLY, CDR2 FYNNEI. The CDR3 has 12 amino acids. Between the trimmed V and J ends, which lost 6 bases and 7 bases, there was a span of 9 bases. The CDR3 bases are TGTGCCAGCAGGCTTGCGGGCGGGGAGCTGTTTTTT. Its translation is CASRLAGGELFF.

The J gene is TRBJ1-4, the V gene TRBV7-6, with 9 nucleotides matching TRBD1. Trimming cost V 5 bases and J 8 bases; bases outside gene matches: 15. The CDR3 length is 17 residues. The V gene's germline CDR1 is SGHVS and CDR2 FNYEAQ. As DNA, the CDR3 is TGTGCCAGCAGCCCTCAAACACAGGGGGCGGTAGGAGAAAAACTGTTTTTT. Its translation: CASSPQTQGAVGEKLFF.

The rearrangement uses TRBV29-1 and TRBJ2-4; 7 nucleotides agree with TRBD1. CDR1 SQVTM and CDR2 ANQGSEA come from the germline V gene. The trim removed 6 bases at V and 11 bases at J, leaving 10 bases unmatched. CDR3 length: 12 residues. CDR3 amino acids: CSVTGQTYVQYF. CDR3 nucleotide sequence: TGCAGCGTGACGGGACAGACATACGTTCAGTACTTC.

The rearrangement joins TRBV11-2 to TRBJ1-1; 9 nucleotides align to TRBD1. J was trimmed by 4 bases and V by 2 bases; bases with no gene match: 11. Germline CDR1 SGHAT, CDR2 FQNNGV. CDR3 size: 17 residues. In nucleotides, the CDR3 is TGTGCCAGCAGCTTACTCGCCGGTACAGGGGGCGGCACTGAAGCTTTCTTT. Translation gives CASSLLAGTGGGTEAFF.

This clone was detected only once. This sequence joins TRBV6-6 and TRBJ2-1; 8 positions agree with TRBD1. J was trimmed by 4 bases and V by 8 bases; bases with no gene match: 7. Germline-derived CDR1 and CDR2 are MNHNY and SVGAGI (reference sequence). This CDR3 is 14 amino acids long. The CDR3 here is CASRQGTVYNEQFF. The CDR3 DNA reads as TGTGCCAGCCGACAGGGGACGGTTTACAATGAGCAGTTCTTC.

This chain connects TRBV19 to TRBJ1-2, with 10 bases aligning to TRBD1. This CDR3 is 15 amino acids long. J gave up 1 base and V 5 bases, and 4 bases lay outside the gene matches. Germline V gene sequence: CDR1 LNHDA, CDR2 SQIVND (reference sequence). This CDR3 is CASSRGQGNNYGYTF. Here the CDR3 DNA reads TGTGCCAGTAGTCGGGGACAGGGGAATAACTATGGCTACACCTTC.

The chain joins TRBV4-1 to TRBJ2-1; perhaps TRBD1 as D (5 bases). V was shortened by 4 bases and J by 9 bases, with 10 bases between the two germline ends. Germline V gene sequence: CDR1 MGHRA, CDR2 YSYEKL. The CDR3 length is 12 residues. The CDR3 loop is CASSPRVGEQFF. CDR3 sequence (DNA): TGCGCCAGCAGCCCCAGGGTTGGTGAGCAGTTCTTC.

The V call is TRBV18, the J call TRBJ1-4, with D uncertain. This CDR3 spans 17 amino acids. In germline, CDR1 is KGHSH, CDR2 LQKENI. The germline V and J ends were trimmed by 2 bases and 3 bases, with 16 bases remaining between them. CDR3 sequence reads: CASSPWTRVGANEKLFF. The CDR3 DNA reads TGTGCCAGCTCACCATGGACGCGAGTGGGAGCTAATGAAAAACTGTTTTTT.